A selection of T cell receptor beta chains follows, all from one sample in a study of cytomegalovirus exposure and HLA in healthy donors. TCRdb keeps only in-frame clones here, not all; method: immunoSEQ multiplex PCR. The data hold over 200,000 clones, with less than 85% observed a single time. Sequenced material: PBMCs. The receptors derive from a woman between 18 and 29 years old in good health and CMV-seronegative. Each CDR3 is given without its conserved first and last residue. The size of a clone is reported for some rows only, either as once, few or many, or as a class for expanded clones.

v_gene,abundance,len,CDR3aa
TRBV28,.,14,ASRVHRTGSDHEQY
TRBV5-1,.,11,ASSTGSSYEQY
TRBV2,.,14,ASSGGPGTSGRGGF
TRBV4-1,.,14,ASSQATGGAFYEQY
TRBV6-5,.,11,ASSPRNTGELF
TRBV7-3,.,14,ASSLGRRGPANEQF
TRBV30,.,10,AWSKGSYEQY
TRBV4-2,.,13,ASSQPVSPDSPLH
TRBV5-4,.,12,ASSSPTGSYEQY
TRBV19,.,13,ASSTGARGLLGYT
TRBV14,.,12,ANEIPTGYNEQF
TRBV11-2,.,14,ASSSPTAVGIETQY
TRBV2,.,12,ASRDTHGNQPQH
TRBV30,.,13,AWSVPGQGNTEAF
TRBV6-4,once,13,ASSARKGSNYGYT
TRBV25-1,.,14,ASSEPGRLQGDGYT
TRBV5-6,.,17,ASSYFTAGGIEAYNEQF
TRBV30,.,12,AWSWSGGVNEQF
TRBV25-1,.,13,ASSDGQGWGYGYT
TRBV4-2,.,13,ASSQESHRRDGYT
TRBV28,.,12,ASSGLAGVRVQY
TRBV7-8,once,12,ASSLAGGDSPLH
TRBV6-6,.,10,ASSTLGTGYT
TRBV9,.,11,ASSPSPLHTQY
TRBV5-6,.,12,ASSLSGTNTEAF
TRBV9,.,12,ASSVGDGSYGYT
TRBV10-1,few,15,ASSDPSGDSFCNEQF